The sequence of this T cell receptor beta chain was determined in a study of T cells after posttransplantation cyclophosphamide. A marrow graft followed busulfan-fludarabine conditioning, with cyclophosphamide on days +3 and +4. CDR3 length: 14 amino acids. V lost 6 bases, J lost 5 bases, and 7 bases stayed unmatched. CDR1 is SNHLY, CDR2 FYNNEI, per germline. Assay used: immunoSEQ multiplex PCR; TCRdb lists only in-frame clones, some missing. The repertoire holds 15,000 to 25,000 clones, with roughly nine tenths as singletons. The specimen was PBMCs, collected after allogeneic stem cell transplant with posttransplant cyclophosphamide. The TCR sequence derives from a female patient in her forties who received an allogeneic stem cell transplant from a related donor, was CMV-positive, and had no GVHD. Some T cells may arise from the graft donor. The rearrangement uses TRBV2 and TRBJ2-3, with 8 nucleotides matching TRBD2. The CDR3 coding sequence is TGTGCCAGCAGGGGACTAGTCGTAGGAGATACGCAGTATTTT. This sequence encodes CASRGLVVGDTQYF. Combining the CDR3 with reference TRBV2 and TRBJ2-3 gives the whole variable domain EPEVTQTPSHQVTQMGQEVILRCVPISNHLYFYWYRQILGQKVEFLVSFYNNEISEKSEIFDDQFSVERPDGSNFTLKIRSTKLEDSAMYFCASRGLVVGDTQYFGPGTRLTVL.